This entry is about one TCR beta chain. This specimen comes from a study of T cell changes during pregnancy in multiple sclerosis. Assay used: immunoSEQ multiplex PCR; TCRdb lists only in-frame clones, some missing. The sample holds 40,000 or so clones, roughly nine tenths seen once. This clonotype was obtained from a female donor with multiple sclerosis, enrolled in a pregnancy study. The sample here was peripheral blood, taken before pregnancy.

CDR3: CASSIIGLATDTGELFF. The CDR3 nucleotides read TGTGCCAGTAGTATTATAGGTCTAGCGACCGATACCGGGGAGCTGTTTTTT. The V gene is TRBV19, the J gene TRBJ2-2; D is possibly TRBD2 (6 bases). The germline V and J ends were trimmed by 3 bases and 5 bases, with 19 bases remaining between them. There are 17 residues in the CDR3. Germline CDR1 and CDR2: LNHDA and SQIVND (reference sequence).